These T cell receptor beta chains were read from a single sample in a study of patients and donors after allogeneic stem cell transplantation. In TCRdb, the RT-PCR reads were re-called with MiXCR into one record per CDR3 protein. The sample records 410,000 or so distinct CDR3 sequences, 16% being singletons. The sequencing sample was made of blood, either unsorted or a sorted T cell fraction (not recorded which). Receptors originate from a human donor who was either an allogeneic HSCT recipient or a stem cell or donor lymphocyte infusion donor (not recorded which). It is not recorded whose cells these are; they may come from a transplant donor. CDR3s include the opening cysteine and the closing phenylalanine or tryptophan. The D gene is left open where the match is weak. Where a row states a size, it is once, few, many or the class of an expanded clone; other rows omit it.

size | J | D | length | V | DNA | CDR3
few | TRBJ1-2 | TRBD1 | 15 | TRBV20-1 | TGCAGTGCTAGAGATCCGGACAGGGGAATCTATGGCTACACCTTC | CSARDPDRGIYGYTF
- | TRBJ1-2 | - | 10 | TRBV6-1 | TGTGCCAGCTGGAGCTATGGCTACACCTTC | CASWSYGYTF
few | TRBJ2-3 | - | 13 | TRBV6-5 | TGTGCCAGCAGTTTCTACCGCACAGATACGCAGTATTTT | CASSFYRTDTQYF
- | TRBJ2-7 | - | 13 | TRBV20-1 | TGCAGTGCTGCATATTGGGGGGAAGGGGAGCAGTACTTC | CSAAYWGEGEQYF
- | TRBJ1-1 | - | 14 | TRBV12-3/TRBV12-4 | TGTGCCAGCAGTTTAAAGTTCAGGAACACTGAAGCTTTCTTT | CASSLKFRNTEAFF
few | TRBJ1-2 | TRBD1 | 13 | TRBV11-2 | TGTGCCAGCAGAGAGACAGGGGGCGATGGCTACACCTTC | CASRETGGDGYTF
many | TRBJ1-1 | - | 14 | TRBV5-1 | TGCGCCAGCAGCTTGGACACGCTGAACACTGAAGCTTTCTTT | CASSLDTLNTEAFF
many | TRBJ1-2 | - | 14 | TRBV10-2 | TGCGCCAGCAGTCAGGACCGAGGAAAGTATGGCTACACCTTC | CASSQDRGKYGYTF
- | TRBJ2-7 | - | 17 | TRBV12-3/TRBV12-4 | TGTGCCAGCAGTTTTAAACTGGGGGCAGATGCCCTGGGCGAGCAGTACTTC | CASSFKLGADALGEQYF
few | TRBJ2-3 | - | 17 | TRBV3-1 | TGTGCCAGCAGCCAAGCCGGACTAACCATTAGCACAGATACGCAGTATTTT | CASSQAGLTISTDTQYF
- | TRBJ2-3 | - | 14 | TRBV7-9 | TGTGCCAGCAGCTTAGCGGGACGTAAAGATACGCAGTATTTT | CASSLAGRKDTQYF
many | TRBJ2-1 | TRBD2 | 15 | TRBV9 | TGTGCCAGCAGCTACGGACTAGCGGCCTACAATGAGCAGTTCTTC | CASSYGLAAYNEQFF
- | TRBJ1-3 | - | 15 | TRBV9 | TGTGCCAGCAGCGTCGGTCGGAACTCTGGAAACACCATATATTTT | CASSVGRNSGNTIYF
- | TRBJ2-2 | - | 17 | TRBV30 | TGTGCCTGGAGTGTACGTCGAGCGAAGTCGAACACCGGGGAGCTGTTTTTT | CAWSVRRAKSNTGELFF
few | TRBJ1-5 | - | 11 | TRBV6-1 | TGTGCCAGCACCAGCAATCAGCCCCAGCATTTT | CASTSNQPQHF
- | TRBJ1-4 | - | 15 | TRBV30 | TGTGCCTGGAGCGGAGGACGGGCAACTAATGAAAAACTGTTTTTT | CAWSGGRATNEKLFF
- | TRBJ2-1 | - | 14 | TRBV5-1 | TGCGCCAGCAGCTTCCTCGCCGCCGGGTATGAGCAGTTCTTC | CASSFLAAGYEQFF
- | TRBJ2-4 | - | 17 | TRBV6-5 | TGTGCCAGCAGTTACGCCCAGGCTAAGGTGGGCAAAAACATTCAGTACTTC | CASSYAQAKVGKNIQYF
few | TRBJ2-2 | - | 15 | TRBV9 | TGTGCCAGCAGCGCCCGCACCAAGAACACCGGGGAGCTGTTTTTT | CASSARTKNTGELFF
few | TRBJ1-3 | - | 13 | TRBV28 | TGTGCCAGCAGTTTTTCTGGGGGAAACACCATATATTTT | CASSFSGGNTIYF
- | TRBJ2-5 | - | 13 | TRBV12-3/TRBV12-4 | TGTGCCAGCCGTCTCGGACAACAAGAGACCCAGTACTTC | CASRLGQQETQYF
- | TRBJ1-2 | - | 15 | TRBV4-1 | TGCGCCAGCAGCCAACCGCAGACTGGCGGCTATGGCTACACCTTC | CASSQPQTGGYGYTF